This entry describes one TCR beta chain. What it recognizes is unknown. The CDR3 sequence is 16 residues long. Trimming cost V 1 base and J 5 bases; bases outside gene matches: 6. The V gene's germline CDR1 is SGHAT and CDR2 FQNNGV. The data derive from a study of T cell repertoires in cytomegalovirus infection. Study-level points and caveats: Clonotype analysis showed dominance of the ex vivo response by HLA-C-restricted CMV-specific TCR beta clonotypes. Cumulative frequency of public TCR beta families picked out carriers of CMV plus the relevant HLA.

TCRdb used MiXCR to reprocess the reads, holding one entry per CDR3 protein. The table shows hundreds of thousands of distinct CDR3 sequences, with roughly 30% occurring only once. The source was cultured CD8+ T cells from PBMCs, collected from culture after CMV antigen stimulation. This chain connects TRBV11-2 to TRBJ2-5; 11 bases are a match to TRBD2. The sequence was collected from a human donor in good health (CMV status not recorded). Some clones in this sample may be carry-over from other donors' samples. Written as DNA, the CDR3 is TGTGCCAGCAGCTTAGGGACTAGCGGGCGTGGGGAGACCCAGTACTTC. Translated, it gives CASSLGTSGRGETQYF.